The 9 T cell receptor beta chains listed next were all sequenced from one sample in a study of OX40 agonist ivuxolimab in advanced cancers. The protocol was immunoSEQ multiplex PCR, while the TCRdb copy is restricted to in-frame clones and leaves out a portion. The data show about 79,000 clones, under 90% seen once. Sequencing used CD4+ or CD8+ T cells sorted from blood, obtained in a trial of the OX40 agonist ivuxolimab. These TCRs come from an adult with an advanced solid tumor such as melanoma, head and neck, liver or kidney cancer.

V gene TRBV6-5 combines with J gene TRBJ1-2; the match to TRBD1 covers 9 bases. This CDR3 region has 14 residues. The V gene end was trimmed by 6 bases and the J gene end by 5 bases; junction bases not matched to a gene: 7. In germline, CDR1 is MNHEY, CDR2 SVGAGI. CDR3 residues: CASSSTGGWYGYTF. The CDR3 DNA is TGTGCCAGCAGCTCTACAGGGGGCTGGTATGGCTACACCTTC.

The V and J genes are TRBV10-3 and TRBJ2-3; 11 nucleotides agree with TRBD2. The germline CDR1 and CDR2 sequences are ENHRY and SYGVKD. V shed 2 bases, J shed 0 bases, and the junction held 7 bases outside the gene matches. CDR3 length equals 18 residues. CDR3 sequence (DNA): TGTGCCATCAGTGAGATAGCGGGAGGGAGATCTAGCACAGATACGCAGTATTTT. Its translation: CAISEIAGGRSSTDTQYF.

The CDR3 DNA follows: TGTGCCAGTAGTATAGAACGGGACAATGAGCAGTTCTTC. Translated: CASSIERDNEQFF. This chain connects TRBV19 to TRBJ2-1, with D hard to call. Germline V gives CDR1 LNHDA, CDR2 SQIVND (reference sequence). The CDR3 is 13 residues long. V lost 0 bases, J lost 5 bases, and 5 bases lay in between.

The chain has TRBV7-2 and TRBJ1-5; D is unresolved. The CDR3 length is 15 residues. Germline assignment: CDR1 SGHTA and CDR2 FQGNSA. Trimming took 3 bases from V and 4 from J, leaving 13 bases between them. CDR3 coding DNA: TGTGCCAGCAGCTTCGCAGGAGGCTTTAATCAGCCCCAGCATTTT. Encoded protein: CASSFAGGFNQPQHF. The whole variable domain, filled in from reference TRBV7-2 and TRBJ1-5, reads GAGVSQSPSNKVTEKGKDVELRCDPISGHTALYWYRQSLGQGLEFLIYFQGNSAPDKSGLPSDRFSAERTGGSVSTLTIQRTQQEDSAVYLCASSFAGGFNQPQHFGDGTRLSIL.

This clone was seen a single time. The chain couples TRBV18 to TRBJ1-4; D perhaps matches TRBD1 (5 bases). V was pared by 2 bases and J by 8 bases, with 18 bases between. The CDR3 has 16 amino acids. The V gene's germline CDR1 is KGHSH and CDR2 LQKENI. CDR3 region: CASSPGFGTGNEKLFF. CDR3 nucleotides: TGTGCCAGCTCACCAGGCTTTGGGACGGGGAACGAAAAACTGTTTTTT.

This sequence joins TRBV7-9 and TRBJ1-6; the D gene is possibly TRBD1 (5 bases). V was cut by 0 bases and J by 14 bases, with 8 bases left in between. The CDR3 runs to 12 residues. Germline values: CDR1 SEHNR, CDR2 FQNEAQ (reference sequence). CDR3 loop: CASSLAAGSLHF. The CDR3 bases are TGTGCCAGCAGCTTAGCGGCAGGGTCCCTCCACTTT.

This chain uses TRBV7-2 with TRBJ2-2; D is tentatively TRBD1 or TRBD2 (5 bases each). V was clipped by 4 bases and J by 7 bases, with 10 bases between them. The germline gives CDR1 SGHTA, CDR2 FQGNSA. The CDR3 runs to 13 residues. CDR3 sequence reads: CASSSGTLGELFF. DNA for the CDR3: TGTGCCAGCAGCTCCGGGACCCTCGGGGAGCTGTTTTTT.

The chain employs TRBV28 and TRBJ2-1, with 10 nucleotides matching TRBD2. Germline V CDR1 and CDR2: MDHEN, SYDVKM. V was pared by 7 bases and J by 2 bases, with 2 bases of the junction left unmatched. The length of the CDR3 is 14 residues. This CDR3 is CASITSGAYNEQFF. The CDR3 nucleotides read TGTGCCAGCATCACTAGCGGGGCCTACAATGAGCAGTTCTTC.

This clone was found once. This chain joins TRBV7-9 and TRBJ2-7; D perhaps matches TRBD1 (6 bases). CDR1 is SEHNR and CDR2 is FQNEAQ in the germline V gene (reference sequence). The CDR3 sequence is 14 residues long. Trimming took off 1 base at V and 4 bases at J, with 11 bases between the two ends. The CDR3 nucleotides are TGTGCCAGCAGCTTAGATGTTAGGGGGTACGAGCAGTACTTC. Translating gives CASSLDVRGYEQYF.